This entry concerns a single TCR beta chain. Its antigen is undetermined. Profiled with immunoSEQ multiplex PCR; TCRdb holds only in-frame clones, not every one. The repertoire holds over 2 million clones, with 95% as singletons. This sample stems from a study of shared clonotypes between healthy human individuals. General observations from the study: Clonotype sharing among donors, it was expected, would be affected by sequencing depth. Apart from blood, nothing was sampled; tissue repertoires likely differ.

Negatively enriched CD4+ T cells were divided by CD45RA into naive and memory. CDR1 SGHNT and CDR2 YYREEE come from the germline V gene (reference sequence). Trimming removed 0 bases from V and 7 bases from J; junction bases left unmatched: 4. This CDR3 has 15 residues. The clonotype comes from a man in his late teens or twenties in good health. The rearrangement joins TRBV5-4 to TRBJ2-2; 9 nucleotides match TRBD1. The sequencing sample was made of naive CD4+ T cells sorted from blood. As for subset: CD45RA+ positively selected. CDR3 DNA sequence: TGTGCCAGCAGCTTGGATGGACAGGGGAACGGGGAGCTGTTTTTT. Amino acid sequence: CASSLDGQGNGELFF.